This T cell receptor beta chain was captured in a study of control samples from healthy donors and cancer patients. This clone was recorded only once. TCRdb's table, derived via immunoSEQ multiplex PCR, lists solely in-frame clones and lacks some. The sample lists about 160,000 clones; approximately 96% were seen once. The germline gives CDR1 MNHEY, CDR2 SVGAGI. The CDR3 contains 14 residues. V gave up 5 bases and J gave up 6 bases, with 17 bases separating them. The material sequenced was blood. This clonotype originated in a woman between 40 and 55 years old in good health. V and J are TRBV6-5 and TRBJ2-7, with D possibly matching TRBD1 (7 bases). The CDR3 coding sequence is TGTGCCAGCAGTCAGAAATACAGGGGAGGCGAGCAGTACTTC. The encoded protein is CASSQKYRGGEQYF.